The 3 T cell receptor beta chains in this list originate from one sample, sequenced in a study of blood T cell repertoires in COVID-19. TCRdb's copy holds only in-frame clones and misses some; the assay was immunoSEQ multiplex PCR. The sample holds more than 150,000 clones, 70% to 90% seen once. Sample: peripheral blood. The receptors come from a man aged 55 to 69 with acute or convalescent COVID-19.

The chain joins TRBV5-1 to TRBJ2-3; 10 bases fit TRBD2. V lost 0 bases, J lost 4 bases, and 11 bases stayed unmatched. CDR1 is SGHRS, CDR2 YFSETQ, per germline. The CDR3 loop spans 18 amino acids. Here the CDR3 DNA reads TGCGCCAGCAGCTTGGGCATCCTAGCGGGGGTGGGTGCAGATACGCAGTATTTT. Translating it yields CASSLGILAGVGADTQYF.

The chain couples TRBV23-1 to TRBJ2-2; 9 bases agree with TRBD1. TRBV23-1 is marked as an open reading frame, function uncertain. The CDR3 has 20 amino acids. The junction had 12 bases not matched to a gene; V was cut back by 0 bases and J by 1 base. Written as DNA, the CDR3 is TGCGCCAGCAGTCAATCCCTGCGGAGGACAGGGGTTTTGAACACCGGGGAGCTGTTTTTT. Translation gives CASSQSLRRTGVLNTGELFF.

This clone has a handful of counts. This chain uses TRBV25-1 with TRBJ1-3, with a tentative D call TRBD1 (5 bases). V was trimmed by 4 bases and J by 2 bases, leaving 15 bases between them. Germline CDR1 MGHDK, CDR2 SYGVNS. This CDR3 comprises 16 residues. This CDR3 reads CASSGLGQATGNTIYF. The CDR3 nucleotides are TGTGCCAGCAGTGGCCTGGGGCAGGCCACTGGAAACACCATATATTTT.